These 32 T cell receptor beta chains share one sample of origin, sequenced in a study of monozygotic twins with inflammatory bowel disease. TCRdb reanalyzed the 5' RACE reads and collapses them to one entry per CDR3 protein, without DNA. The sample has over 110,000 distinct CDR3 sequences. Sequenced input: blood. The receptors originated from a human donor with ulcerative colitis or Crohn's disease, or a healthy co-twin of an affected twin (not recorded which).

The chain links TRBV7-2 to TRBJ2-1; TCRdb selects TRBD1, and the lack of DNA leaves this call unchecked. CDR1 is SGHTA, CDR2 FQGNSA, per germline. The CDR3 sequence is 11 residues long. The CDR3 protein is CASSLERAGFF.

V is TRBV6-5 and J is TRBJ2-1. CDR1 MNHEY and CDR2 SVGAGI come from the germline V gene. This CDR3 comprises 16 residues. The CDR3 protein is CASSYSVQLSYNEQFF.

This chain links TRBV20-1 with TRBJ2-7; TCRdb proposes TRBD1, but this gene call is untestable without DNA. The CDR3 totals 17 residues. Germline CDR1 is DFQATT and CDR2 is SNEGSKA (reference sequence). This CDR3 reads CSASVYRGRVGSYEQYF.

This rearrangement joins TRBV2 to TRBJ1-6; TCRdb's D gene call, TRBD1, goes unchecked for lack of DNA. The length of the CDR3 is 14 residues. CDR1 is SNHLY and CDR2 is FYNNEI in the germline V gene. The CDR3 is CASRETGRNSPLHF.

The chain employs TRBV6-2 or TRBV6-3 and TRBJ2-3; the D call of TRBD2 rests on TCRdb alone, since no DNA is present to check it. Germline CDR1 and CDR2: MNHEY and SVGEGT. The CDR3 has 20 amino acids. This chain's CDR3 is CASSYSPFALLAGVTDTQYF.

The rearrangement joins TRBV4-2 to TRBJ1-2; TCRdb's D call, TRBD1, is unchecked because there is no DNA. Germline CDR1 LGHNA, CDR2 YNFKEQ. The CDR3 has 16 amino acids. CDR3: CASSQGSGGTNYGYTF.

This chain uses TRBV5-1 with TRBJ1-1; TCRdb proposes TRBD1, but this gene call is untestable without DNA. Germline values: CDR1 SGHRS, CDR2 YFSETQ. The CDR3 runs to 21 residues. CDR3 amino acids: CASNLVSTGVRSFPRGTEAFF.

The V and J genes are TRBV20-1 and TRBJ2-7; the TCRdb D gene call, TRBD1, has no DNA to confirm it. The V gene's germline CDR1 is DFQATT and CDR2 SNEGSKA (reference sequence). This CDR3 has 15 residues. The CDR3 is CSARPGQGISYEQYF.

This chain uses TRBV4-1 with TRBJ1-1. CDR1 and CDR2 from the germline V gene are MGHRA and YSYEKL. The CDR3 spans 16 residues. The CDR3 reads CASSQDIAGKNTEAFF.

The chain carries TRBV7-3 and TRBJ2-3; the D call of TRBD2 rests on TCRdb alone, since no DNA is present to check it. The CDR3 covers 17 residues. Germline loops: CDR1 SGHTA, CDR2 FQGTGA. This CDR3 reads CASSSRAGGPGADTQYF.

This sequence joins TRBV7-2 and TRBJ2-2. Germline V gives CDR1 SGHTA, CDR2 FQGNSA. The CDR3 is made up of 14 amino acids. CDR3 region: CASSAVGLAGELFF.

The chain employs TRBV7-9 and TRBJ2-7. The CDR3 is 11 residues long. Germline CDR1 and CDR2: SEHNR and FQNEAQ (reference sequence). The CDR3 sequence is CASSKSYEQYF.

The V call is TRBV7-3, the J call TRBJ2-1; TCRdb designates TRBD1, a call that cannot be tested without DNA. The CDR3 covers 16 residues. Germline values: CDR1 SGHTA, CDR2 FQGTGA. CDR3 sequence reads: CASSLMGGASYNEQFF.

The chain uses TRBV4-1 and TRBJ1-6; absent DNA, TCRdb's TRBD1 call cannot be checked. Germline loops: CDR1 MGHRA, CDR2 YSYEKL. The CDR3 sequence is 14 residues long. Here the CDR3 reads CASRSGTGNSPLHF.

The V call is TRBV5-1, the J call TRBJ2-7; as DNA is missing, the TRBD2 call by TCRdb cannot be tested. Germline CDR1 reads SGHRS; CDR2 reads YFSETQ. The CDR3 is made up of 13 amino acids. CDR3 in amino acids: CASRTSGSYEQYF.

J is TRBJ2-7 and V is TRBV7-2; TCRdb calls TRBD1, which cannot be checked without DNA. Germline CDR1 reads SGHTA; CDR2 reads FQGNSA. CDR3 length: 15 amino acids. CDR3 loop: CASSRRSGTKVEQYF.

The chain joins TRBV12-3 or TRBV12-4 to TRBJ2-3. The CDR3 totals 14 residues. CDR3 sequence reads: CASSFLQGTDTQYF.

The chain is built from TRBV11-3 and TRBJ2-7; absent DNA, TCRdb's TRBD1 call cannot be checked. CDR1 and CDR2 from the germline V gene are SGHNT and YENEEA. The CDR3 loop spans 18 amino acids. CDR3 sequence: CASSLVLQQGAPTYEQYF.

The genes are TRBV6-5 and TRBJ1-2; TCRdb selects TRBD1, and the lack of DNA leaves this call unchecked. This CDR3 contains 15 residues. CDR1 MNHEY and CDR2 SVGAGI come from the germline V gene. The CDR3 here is CASSYGDRVLYGYTF.

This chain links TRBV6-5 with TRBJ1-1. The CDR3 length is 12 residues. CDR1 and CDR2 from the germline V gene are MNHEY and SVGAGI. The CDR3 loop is CASSSSAAEAFF.

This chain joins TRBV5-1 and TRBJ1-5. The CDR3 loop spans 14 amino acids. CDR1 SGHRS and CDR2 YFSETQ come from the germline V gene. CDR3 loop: CASSFSEEGQPQHF. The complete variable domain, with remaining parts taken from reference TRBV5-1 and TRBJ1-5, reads KAGVTQTPRYLIKTRGQQVTLSCSPISGHRSVSWYQQTPGQGLQFLFEYFSETQRNKGNFPGRFSGRQFSNSRSEMNVSTLELGDSALYLCASSFSEEGQPQHFGDGTRLSIL.

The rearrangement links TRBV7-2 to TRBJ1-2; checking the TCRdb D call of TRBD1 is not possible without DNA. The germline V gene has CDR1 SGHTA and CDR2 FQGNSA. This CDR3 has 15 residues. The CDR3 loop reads CASSPTGLTNYGYTF.

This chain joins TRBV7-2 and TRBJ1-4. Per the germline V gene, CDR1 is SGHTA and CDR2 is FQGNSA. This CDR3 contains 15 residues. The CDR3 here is CASSPSRVGNEKLFF.

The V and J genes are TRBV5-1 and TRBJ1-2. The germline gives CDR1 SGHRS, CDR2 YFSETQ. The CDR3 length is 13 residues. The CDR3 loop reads CASSLPGASGYTF.

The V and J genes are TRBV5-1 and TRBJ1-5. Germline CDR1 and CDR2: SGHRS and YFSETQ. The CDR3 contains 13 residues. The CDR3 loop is CASSKDSNQPQHF.

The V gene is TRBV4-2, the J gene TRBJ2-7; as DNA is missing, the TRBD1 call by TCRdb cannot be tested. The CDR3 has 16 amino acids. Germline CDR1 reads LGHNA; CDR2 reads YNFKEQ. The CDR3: CASSQSTSGTTYEQYF.

CDR3 region: CATSIRVRYEQYF. The chain has TRBV6-5 and TRBJ2-7; the D call of TRBD1 rests on TCRdb alone, since no DNA is present to check it. CDR3 length: 13 residues. The germline gives CDR1 MNHEY, CDR2 SVGAGI.

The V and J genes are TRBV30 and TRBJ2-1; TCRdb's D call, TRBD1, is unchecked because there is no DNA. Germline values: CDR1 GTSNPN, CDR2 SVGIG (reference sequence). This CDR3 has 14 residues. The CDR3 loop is CAWSTGTAYNEQFF. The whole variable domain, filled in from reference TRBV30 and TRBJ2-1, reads SQTIHQWPATLVQPVGSPLSLECTVEGTSNPNLYWYRQAAGRGLQLLFYSVGIGQISSEVPQNLSASRPQDRQFILSSKKLLLSDSGFYLCAWSTGTAYNEQFFGPGTRLTVL.

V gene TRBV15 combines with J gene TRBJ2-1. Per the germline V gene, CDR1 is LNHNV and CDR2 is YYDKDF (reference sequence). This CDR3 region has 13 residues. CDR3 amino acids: CATSRDSSGEQFF.

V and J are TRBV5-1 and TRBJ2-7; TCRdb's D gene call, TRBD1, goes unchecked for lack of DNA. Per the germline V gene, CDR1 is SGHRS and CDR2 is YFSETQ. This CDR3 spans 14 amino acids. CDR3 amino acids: CASSLALGGYEQYF.

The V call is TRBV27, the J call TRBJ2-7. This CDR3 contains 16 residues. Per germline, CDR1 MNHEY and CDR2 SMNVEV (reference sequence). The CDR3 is CASSKTKTVSSYEQYF.

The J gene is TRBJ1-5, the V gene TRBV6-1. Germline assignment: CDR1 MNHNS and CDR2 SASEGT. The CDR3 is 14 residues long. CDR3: CASSEGEGVQPQHF.